The TCR beta chain under discussion was sequenced for a study of T cells in Graves' hyperthyroidism and ophthalmopathy. This clonotype was seen ten or more times. TCR beta CDR3 sequences were amplified from RNA transcripts. The study used the HTBI primer set for a first-round RT-PCR of the TCR CDR3. Each CDR3 protein gets one entry after TCRdb re-called the multiplex PCR reads with MiXCR. The sample lists around 280,000 distinct CDR3 sequences; approximately 12% were seen once. Losses at the gene ends were 6 bases for V and 7 bases for J; bases not matched to a gene: 4. CDR3 size: 15 residues. Germline V gene lookup returns CDR1 SNHLY and CDR2 FYNNEI.

The TCR sequence derives from a woman in her 30s with Graves' hyperthyroidism that later progressed to Graves' ophthalmopathy. This sequence joins TRBV2 and TRBJ2-2; 14 bases line up with TRBD2. Sequenced input: blood. CDR3 residues: CASRGTSGSGGELFF. The CDR3 DNA sequence: TGTGCCAGCAGAGGGACTAGCGGGAGTGGCGGGGAGCTGTTTTTT.